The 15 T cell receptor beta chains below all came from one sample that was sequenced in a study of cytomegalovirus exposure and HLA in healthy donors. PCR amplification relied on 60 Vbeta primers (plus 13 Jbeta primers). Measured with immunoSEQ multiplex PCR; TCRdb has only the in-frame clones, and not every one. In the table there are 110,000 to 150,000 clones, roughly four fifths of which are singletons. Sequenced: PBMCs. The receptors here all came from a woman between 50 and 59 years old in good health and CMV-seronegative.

CDR3: CASSPGQGLANTIYF. The DNA of the CDR3 is TGTGCCAGCAGTCCGGGACAGGGTCTTGCAAACACCATATATTTT. The V call is TRBV27, the J call TRBJ1-3; the match to TRBD1 covers 9 bases. Germline CDR1 is MNHEY and CDR2 is SMNVEV (reference sequence). Germline trimming cut 5 bases from V and 6 bases from J; bases unmatched to any gene: 8. The CDR3 has 15 residues.

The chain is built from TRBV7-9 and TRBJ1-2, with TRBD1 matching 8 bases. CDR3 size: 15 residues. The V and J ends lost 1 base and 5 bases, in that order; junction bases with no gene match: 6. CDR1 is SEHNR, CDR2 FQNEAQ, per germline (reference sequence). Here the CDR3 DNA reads TGTGCCAGCAGCTTAGTGGCAGGGGGCATTTATGGCTACACCTTC. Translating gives CASSLVAGGIYGYTF.

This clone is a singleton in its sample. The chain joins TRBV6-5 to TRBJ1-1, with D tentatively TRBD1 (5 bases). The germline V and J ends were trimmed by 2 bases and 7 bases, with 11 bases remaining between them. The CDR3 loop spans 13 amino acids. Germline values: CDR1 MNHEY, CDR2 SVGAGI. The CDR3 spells CASSYAQGIEAFF. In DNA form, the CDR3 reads TGTGCCAGCAGTTACGCCCAGGGAATTGAAGCTTTCTTT.

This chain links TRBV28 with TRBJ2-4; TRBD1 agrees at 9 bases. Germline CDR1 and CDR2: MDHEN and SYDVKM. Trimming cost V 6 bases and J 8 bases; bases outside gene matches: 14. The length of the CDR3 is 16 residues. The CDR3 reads CASSRTGTGTGDIQYF. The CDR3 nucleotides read TGTGCCAGCAGCCGAACCGGGACAGGGACTGGAGACATTCAGTACTTC.

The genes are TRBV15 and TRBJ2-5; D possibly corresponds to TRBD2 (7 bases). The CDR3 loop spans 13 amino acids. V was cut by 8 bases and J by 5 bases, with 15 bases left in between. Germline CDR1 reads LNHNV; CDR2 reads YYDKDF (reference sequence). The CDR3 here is CATRRGAGETQYF. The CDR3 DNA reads TGTGCCACCCGACGGGGGGCGGGGGAGACCCAGTACTTC.

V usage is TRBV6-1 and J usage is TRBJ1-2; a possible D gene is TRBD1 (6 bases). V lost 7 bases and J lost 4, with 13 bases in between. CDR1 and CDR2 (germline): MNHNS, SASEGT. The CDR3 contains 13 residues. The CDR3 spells CASIGQPSYGYTF. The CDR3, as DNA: TGTGCCAGCATTGGACAGCCTTCCTATGGCTACACCTTC.

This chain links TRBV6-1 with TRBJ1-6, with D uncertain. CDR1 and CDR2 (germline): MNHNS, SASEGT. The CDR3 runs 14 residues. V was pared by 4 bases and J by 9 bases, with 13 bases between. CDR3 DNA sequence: TGTGCCAGCAGTGTCGAGCGGATGGGTTCACCCCTCCACTTT. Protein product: CASSVERMGSPLHF.

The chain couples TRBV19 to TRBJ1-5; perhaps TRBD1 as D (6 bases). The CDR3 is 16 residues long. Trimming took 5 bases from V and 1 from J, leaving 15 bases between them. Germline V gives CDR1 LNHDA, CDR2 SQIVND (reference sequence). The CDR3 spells CASSPLSGQSNQPQHF. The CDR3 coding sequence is TGTGCCAGTAGTCCGCTATCGGGACAAAGCAATCAGCCCCAGCATTTT.

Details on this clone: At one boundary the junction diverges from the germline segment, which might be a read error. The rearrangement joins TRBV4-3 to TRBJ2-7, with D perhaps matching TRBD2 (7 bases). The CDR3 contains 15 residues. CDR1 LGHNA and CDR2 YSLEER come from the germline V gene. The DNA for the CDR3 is TGCGCCAGCACCCAAAGGGGGGGGAAGAGGGGGGAGCAGTACTTC. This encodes CASTQRGGKRGEQYF.

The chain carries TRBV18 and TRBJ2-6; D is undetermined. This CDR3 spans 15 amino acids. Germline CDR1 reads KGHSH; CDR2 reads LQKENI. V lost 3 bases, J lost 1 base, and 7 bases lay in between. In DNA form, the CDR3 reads TGTGCCAGCTCACCTCAGGTGTCTGGGGCCAACGTCCTGACTTTC. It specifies CASSPQVSGANVLTF. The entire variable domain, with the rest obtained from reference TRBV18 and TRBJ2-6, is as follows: NAGVMQNPRHLVRRRGQEARLRCSPMKGHSHVYWYRQLPEEGLKFMVYLQKENIIDESGMPKERFSAEFPKEGPSILRIQQVVRGDSAAYFCASSPQVSGANVLTFGAGSRLTVL.

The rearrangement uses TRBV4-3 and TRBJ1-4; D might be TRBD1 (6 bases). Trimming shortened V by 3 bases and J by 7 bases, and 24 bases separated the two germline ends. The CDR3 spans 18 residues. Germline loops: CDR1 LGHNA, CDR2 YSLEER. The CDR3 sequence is CASSHETPTGRLIEKLFF. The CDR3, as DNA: TGCGCCAGCAGCCACGAAACGCCCACAGGGAGACTGATTGAAAAACTGTTTTTT.

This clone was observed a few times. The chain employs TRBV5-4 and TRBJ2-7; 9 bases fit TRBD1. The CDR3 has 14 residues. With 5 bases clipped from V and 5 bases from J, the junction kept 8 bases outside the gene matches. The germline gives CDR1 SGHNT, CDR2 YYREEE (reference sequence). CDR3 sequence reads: CASRSPGQGNEQYF. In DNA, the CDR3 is TGTGCCAGCAGGTCCCCGGGACAGGGAAACGAGCAGTACTTC.

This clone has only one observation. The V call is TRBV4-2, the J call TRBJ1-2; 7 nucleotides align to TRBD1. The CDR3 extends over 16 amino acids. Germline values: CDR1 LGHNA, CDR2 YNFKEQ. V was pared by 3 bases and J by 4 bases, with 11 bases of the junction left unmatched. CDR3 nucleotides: TGTGCCAGCAGCCACGAGACAGGGACCGCCCGCTATGGCTACACCTTC. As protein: CASSHETGTARYGYTF.

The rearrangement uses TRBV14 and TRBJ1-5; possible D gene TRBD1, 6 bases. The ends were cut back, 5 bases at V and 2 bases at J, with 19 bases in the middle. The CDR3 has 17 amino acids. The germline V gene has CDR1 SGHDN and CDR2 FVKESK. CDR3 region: CASSVRPGDWRNQPQHF. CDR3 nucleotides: TGTGCCAGCAGCGTACGACCAGGGGATTGGCGCAATCAGCCCCAGCATTTT.

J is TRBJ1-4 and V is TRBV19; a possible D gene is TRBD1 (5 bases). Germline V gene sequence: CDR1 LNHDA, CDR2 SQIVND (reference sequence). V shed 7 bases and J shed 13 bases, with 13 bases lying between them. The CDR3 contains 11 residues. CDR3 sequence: CASTAGVVLFF. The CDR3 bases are TGTGCCAGTACCGCGGGGGTGGTACTGTTTTTT.